This is a list of T cell receptor beta chains from one sample in a study of cytomegalovirus exposure and HLA in healthy donors. Method: immunoSEQ multiplex PCR; TCRdb's copy keeps in-frame clones and lacks some. The sample lists about 150,000 clones, around 84% occurring once. Material: PBMCs. These receptor sequences come from a man aged 18-30 years in good health and CMV-seronegative. Both conserved end residues are part of each CDR3. Each record gives: V gene, D gene, clone size, J gene, CDR3 protein, CDR3 DNA. D genes are given only for firm matches. The size entry is marked missing in some rows and otherwise reads once, few, many or a size class.

>TRBV5-1|TRBD2|NA|TRBJ2-1
CASSLSGGASYNEQFF
TGCGCCAGCAGCCTTAGCGGGGGGGCTTCCTACAATGAGCAGTTCTTC
>TRBV5-4|TRBD1|NA|TRBJ2-7
CASSWGAGTGREQYF
TGTGCCAGCAGTTGGGGGGCCGGGACAGGTCGCGAGCAGTACTTC
>TRBV5-1|TRBD1|NA|TRBJ2-2
CASSRDRGRAGELFF
TGCGCCAGCAGCCGTGACAGGGGGCGGGCCGGGGAGCTGTTTTTT
>TRBV5-6|TRBD2|NA|TRBJ2-1
CASSLAGLAYNEQFF
TGTGCCAGCAGCTTGGCCGGACTAGCTTACAATGAGCAGTTCTTC
>TRBV10-3|NA|NA|TRBJ1-5
CAISERGASSQPQHF
TGTGCCATCAGTGAGAGGGGTGCTTCGAGTCAGCCCCAGCATTTT
>TRBV7-3|TRBD2|few|TRBJ2-3
CASSFGSGIHTDTQYF
TGTGCCAGCAGCTTTGGTAGCGGGATTCACACAGATACGCAGTATTTT
>TRBV25-1|TRBD2|NA|TRBJ2-2
CASSESAGRVVTGELFF
TGTGCCAGCAGTGAATCAGCAGGGAGGGTTGTCACCGGGGAGCTGTTTTTT
>TRBV11-2|NA|NA|TRBJ2-5
CASSLAGWQETQYF
TGTGCCAGCAGCTTAGCGGGTTGGCAAGAGACCCAGTACTTC
>TRBV7-9|NA|NA|TRBJ2-2
CASSLINTGELFF
TGTGCCAGCAGCCTAATCAACACCGGGGAGCTGTTTTTT
>TRBV19|TRBD1|NA|TRBJ1-5
CASRPTGEGNQPQHF
TGTGCCAGTAGACCCACAGGGGAAGGCAATCAGCCCCAGCATTTT
>TRBV5-1|NA|NA|TRBJ2-1
CASSLDREFPNEQFF
TGCGCCAGCAGCTTGGATAGGGAGTTCCCCAATGAGCAGTTCTTC
>TRBV7-3|NA|NA|TRBJ1-2
CASSPRVGGGYTF
TGTGCCAGCAGCCCCAGGGTAGGGGGTGGCTACACCTTC
>TRBV28|TRBD1|NA|TRBJ1-2
CASSSPRQGIEGYGYTF
TGTGCCAGCAGTTCCCCCCGACAGGGGATAGAAGGTTACGGCTACACCTTC
>TRBV29-1|TRBD2|once|TRBJ2-7
CSVSPSGSYEQYF
TGCAGCGTTTCCCCTAGCGGGAGCTACGAGCAGTACTTC
>TRBV19|TRBD2|few|TRBJ2-3
CASSGGLAGGTPSTDTQYF
TGTGCCAGTAGTGGGGGTCTAGCGGGGGGGACCCCGAGCACAGATACGCAGTATTTT
>TRBV2|NA|NA|TRBJ2-5
CASSEHRREETQYF
TGTGCCAGCAGTGAACATCGGAGGGAAGAGACCCAGTACTTC
>TRBV5-6|NA|NA|TRBJ2-3
CASTVTGTDTQYF
TGTGCCAGCACCGTGACAGGCACAGATACGCAGTATTTT
>TRBV6-5|NA|NA|TRBJ2-2
CASRSLTGELFF
TGTGCCAGCAGGTCTCTCACCGGGGAGCTGTTTTTT
>TRBV19|NA|once|TRBJ1-2
CASSHGGGKDGYTF
TGTGCCAGTAGTCACGGGGGAGGGAAAGACGGCTACACCTTC
>TRBV19|NA|NA|TRBJ2-7
CASSNRQVEGEQYF
TGTGCCAGTAGTAACCGACAGGTTGAGGGCGAGCAGTACTTC
>TRBV29-1|NA|NA|TRBJ2-3
CSVPAGTGTDTQYF
TGCAGCGTCCCAGCGGGCACTGGCACAGATACGCAGTATTTT
>TRBV18|TRBD1|NA|TRBJ1-1
CASSLMDRVTEAFF
TGTGCCAGCTCCCTTATGGACAGGGTAACTGAAGCTTTCTTT
>TRBV4-1|TRBD1|NA|TRBJ2-3
CASSPRDRRGSDTQYF
TGCGCCAGCAGCCCGCGGGACAGGAGGGGGTCAGATACGCAGTATTTT
>TRBV28|TRBD1|once|TRBJ2-7
CASNSPQGWSYEQYF
TGTGCCAGCAATTCCCCACAGGGGTGGTCCTACGAGCAGTACTTC
>TRBV6-1|NA|NA|TRBJ1-2
CASTGSAGYTF
TGTGCCAGCACGGGGTCAGCGGGCTACACCTTC
>TRBV11-2|TRBD2|few|TRBJ2-1
CASSQGGESSYNEQFF
TGTGCCAGCAGCCAGGGAGGGGAGAGCTCCTACAATGAGCAGTTCTTC
>TRBV13|TRBD1|NA|TRBJ1-1
CASSQTRGSRAFF
TGTGCCAGCAGCCAAACCAGGGGGTCTAGGGCTTTCTTT
>TRBV9|TRBD1|NA|TRBJ2-7
CASSPRQGTYEQYF
TGTGCCAGCAGCCCAAGACAGGGTACCTACGAGCAGTACTTC
>TRBV12-5|TRBD1|NA|TRBJ1-1
CASGLGQGRMNTEAFF
TGTGCTAGTGGTCTGGGACAGGGTCGAATGAACACTGAAGCTTTCTTT
>TRBV6-5|TRBD2|few|TRBJ2-1
CASIFEASGGHEQFF
TGTGCCAGCATATTCGAGGCTAGCGGGGGCCATGAGCAGTTCTTC
>TRBV19|TRBD2|NA|TRBJ2-5
CASRETSGKETQYF
TGTGCCAGTAGAGAGACTAGCGGGAAAGAGACCCAGTACTTC
>TRBV11-3|NA|NA|TRBJ1-1
CASSLDIGGSNTEAFF
TGTGCCAGCAGCTTAGATATCGGGGGGTCGAACACTGAAGCTTTCTTT
>TRBV20-1|NA|NA|TRBJ1-2
CSASSGLRYTF
TGCAGTGCTAGTTCGGGTTTACGCTACACCTTC
>TRBV29-1|TRBD1|NA|TRBJ1-3
CSITGDRSGNTIYF
TGCAGCATTACAGGGGACCGGTCTGGAAACACCATATATTTT
>TRBV28|NA|NA|TRBJ2-1
CASSSTRETYNEQFF
TGTGCCAGCAGCTCTACCCGGGAGACCTACAATGAGCAGTTCTTC
>TRBV19|NA|few|TRBJ1-3
CASSIGRGNTIYF
TGTGCCAGTAGTATCGGTCGAGGAAACACCATATATTTT
>TRBV27|NA|NA|TRBJ2-7
CASRSYRERAYEQYF
TGTGCCAGCAGGTCCTACAGGGAGAGGGCCTACGAGCAGTACTTC
>TRBV10-3|TRBD2|NA|TRBJ2-3
CAISEGLAGALDTQYF
TGTGCCATCAGTGAAGGCCTAGCGGGAGCTCTGGATACGCAGTATTTT
>TRBV5-5|NA|few|TRBJ1-5
CASSLADSFQPQHF
TGTGCCAGCAGCTTAGCGGACAGCTTTCAGCCCCAGCATTTT
>TRBV4-1|NA|NA|TRBJ2-5
CASSQDPREETQYF
TGCGCCAGCAGCCAAGATCCCAGGGAAGAGACCCAGTACTTC
>TRBV10-3|NA|few|TRBJ2-2
CAISEAPGGGTGELFF
TGTGCCATCAGTGAGGCCCCTGGGGGAGGAACCGGGGAGCTGTTTTTT
>TRBV7-3|TRBD2|NA|TRBJ2-1
CASSPLAGGYNEQFF
TGTGCCAGCAGCCCACTAGCGGGGGGCTACAATGAGCAGTTCTTC